The T cell receptor (beta chain) under discussion was sequenced for a study of identifying expanded T cells in peripheral blood. General observations from the study: Variance in clone template counts between approximately 2-week samples significantly increased with total template count across all healthy donors.

Collection occurred without any documented infections or immune events in donors. This clone has just one count. Its antigen is still unknown. Profiled with immunoSEQ multiplex PCR; TCRdb holds only in-frame clones, not every one. Here the sample spans 70,000 to 100,000 clones, 88% being singletons. With V trimmed by 6 bases and J by 3 bases, 4 bases remained unmatched. Per germline, CDR1 MDHEN and CDR2 SYDVKM. The CDR3 is 14 amino acids. What was sequenced was blood. The origin of this receptor is a person aged 18-70 years in good health. The chain has TRBV28 and TRBJ1-5; 8 nucleotides line up with TRBD1. Written as DNA, the CDR3 is TGTGCCAGCAGACCGACAGGGGACAATCAGCCCCAGCATTTT. It is translated as CASRPTGDNQPQHF.